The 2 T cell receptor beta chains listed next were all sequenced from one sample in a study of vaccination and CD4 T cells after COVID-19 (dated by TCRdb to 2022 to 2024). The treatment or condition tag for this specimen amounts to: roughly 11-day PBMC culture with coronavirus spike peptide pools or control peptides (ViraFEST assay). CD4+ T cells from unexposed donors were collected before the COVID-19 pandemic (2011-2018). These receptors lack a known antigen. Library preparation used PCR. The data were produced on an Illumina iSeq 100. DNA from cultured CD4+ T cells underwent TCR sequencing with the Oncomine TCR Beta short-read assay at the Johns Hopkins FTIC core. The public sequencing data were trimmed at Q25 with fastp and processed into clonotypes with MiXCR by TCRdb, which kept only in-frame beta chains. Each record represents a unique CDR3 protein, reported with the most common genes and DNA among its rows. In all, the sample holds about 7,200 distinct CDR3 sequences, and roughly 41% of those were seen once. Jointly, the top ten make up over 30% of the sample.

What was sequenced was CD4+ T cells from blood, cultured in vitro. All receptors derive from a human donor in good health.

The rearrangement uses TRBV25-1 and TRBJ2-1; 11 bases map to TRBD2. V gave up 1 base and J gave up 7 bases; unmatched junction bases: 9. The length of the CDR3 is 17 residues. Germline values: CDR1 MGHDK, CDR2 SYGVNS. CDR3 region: CASSEWPSGRRGNEQFF. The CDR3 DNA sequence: TGTGCCAGCAGTGAATGGCCTAGCGGGAGGAGGGGGAATGAGCAGTTCTTC.

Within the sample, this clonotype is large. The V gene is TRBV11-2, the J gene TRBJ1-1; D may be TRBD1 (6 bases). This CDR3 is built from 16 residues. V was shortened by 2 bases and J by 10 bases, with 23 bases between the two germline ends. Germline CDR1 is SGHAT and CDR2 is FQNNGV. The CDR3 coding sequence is TGTGCCAGCAGCTTATCGGTCAGTCTTCAGGGGCAGGGAGCTTTCTTT. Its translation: CASSLSVSLQGQGAFF.